Below are 26 T cell receptor beta chains sequenced from a single sample in a study of blood T cell repertoires in COVID-19. TCRdb's table, derived via immunoSEQ multiplex PCR, lists solely in-frame clones and lacks some. The top ten hold approximately 7.5% of the sample, which has around 310,000 clones, around 90% seen once. Sample: peripheral blood. These TCRs come from a young woman with COVID-19, enrolled during active disease.

The genes are TRBV5-4 and TRBJ1-1, with D maybe TRBD1 (5 bases). Trimming stripped 4 bases from V and 0 bases from J, with 13 bases between. Germline lookup yields CDR1 SGHNT and CDR2 YYREEE (reference sequence). The CDR3 has 15 amino acids. The CDR3 coding sequence is TGTGCCAGCAGCCCCGGGACTGACATGAACACTGAAGCTTTCTTT. This codes for CASSPGTDMNTEAFF.

The V and J genes are TRBV3-1 (or the pseudogene TRBV3-2) and TRBJ1-4; D is undetermined. The CDR3 is made up of 12 amino acids. Germline values: CDR1 LGHDT, CDR2 YNNKEL (reference sequence). Between the trimmed V and J ends, which lost 0 bases and 13 bases, there was a span of 9 bases. The CDR3 protein is CASSQDEGALFF. As DNA, the CDR3 is TGTGCCAGCAGCCAAGACGAGGGAGCACTGTTTTTT.

The V and J genes are TRBV27 and TRBJ1-5; unclear D gene. Trimming shortened V by 6 bases and J by 1 base, and 10 bases separated the two germline ends. CDR3 length equals 14 residues. Germline V lookup: CDR1 MNHEY, CDR2 SMNVEV (reference sequence). In nucleotides, the CDR3 is TGTGCCAGCAGGGGCAGATTGAGCAATCAGCCCCAGCATTTT. Protein sequence: CASRGRLSNQPQHF.

V and J are TRBV6-5 and TRBJ1-1, with D unclear. Germline V gives CDR1 MNHEY, CDR2 SVGAGI. The CDR3 loop spans 14 amino acids. V was shortened by 2 bases and J by 5 bases, with 12 bases between the two germline ends. The CDR3 region is CASSYQSTGTEAFF. The CDR3 DNA sequence: TGTGCCAGCAGTTACCAGTCGACGGGTACTGAAGCTTTCTTT.

CDR3 DNA: TGTGCCAGCAGTTACCCGACAGGGGAGGATGAAAAACTGTTTTTT. Protein product: CASSYPTGEDEKLFF. The V and J genes are TRBV6-2 or TRBV6-3 and TRBJ1-4; 8 positions agree with TRBD1. Germline trimming cut 2 bases from V and 6 bases from J; bases unmatched to any gene: 5. Germline-derived CDR1 and CDR2 are MNHEY and SVGEGT. The length of the CDR3 is 15 residues.

This chain joins TRBV19 and TRBJ2-7; weak D call: TRBD2 (6 bases). Looked up from germline, CDR1 is LNHDA and CDR2 is SQIVND (reference sequence). The germline V and J ends were trimmed by 8 bases and 6 bases, with 8 bases remaining between them. This CDR3 is 10 amino acids long. CDR3 sequence reads: CASGGAEQYF. The CDR3 nucleotides are TGTGCCAGTGGAGGGGCCGAGCAGTACTTC.

CDR3 bases: TGTGCCAGCAGCCGCAGGAATTCCGATACGCAGTATTTT. It translates to CASSRRNSDTQYF. The rearrangement uses TRBV28 and TRBJ2-3; D is uncertain. The CDR3 consists of 13 residues. Germline CDR1 reads MDHEN; CDR2 reads SYDVKM. Trimming stripped 6 bases from V and 6 bases from J, with 13 bases between.

The chain couples TRBV19 to TRBJ1-5; TRBD1 is a possible D gene (5 bases). The CDR3 totals 15 residues. The V gene lost 5 bases and the J gene lost 7 bases, with 18 bases spanning the gap. In germline, CDR1 is LNHDA, CDR2 SQIVND (reference sequence). CDR3 DNA sequence: TGTGCCAGTAGTGAGTTGGGGAGGCAGGGCCAGCCCCAGCATTTT. Protein: CASSELGRQGQPQHF.

The genes are TRBV7-3 and TRBJ2-7; D might be TRBD1 (6 bases). V lost 8 bases and J lost 8, with 19 bases in between. CDR3 length equals 13 residues. Germline-derived CDR1 and CDR2 are SGHTA and FQGTGA. CDR3: CASARDTWSQQYF. For the CDR3, the DNA is TGTGCCAGCGCCCGGGACACCTGGTCTCAGCAGTACTTC.

The rearrangement links TRBV7-2 to TRBJ1-2; possible D gene TRBD1, 6 bases. CDR1 SGHTA and CDR2 FQGNSA come from the germline V gene. The CDR3 extends over 14 amino acids. V was trimmed by 1 base and J by 3 bases, leaving 9 bases between them. The CDR3 DNA reads TGTGCCAGCAGCTTAGAACAGGGTGACTATGGCTACACCTTC. This codes for CASSLEQGDYGYTF.

The rearrangement joins TRBV29-1 to TRBJ1-1; 7 bases fit TRBD1. The CDR3 totals 12 residues. Losses at the gene ends were 5 bases for V and 1 base for J; bases not matched to a gene: 1. CDR1 is SQVTM, CDR2 ANQGSEA, per germline. The CDR3 nucleotides read TGCAGCGTTAACAGGGGGAACACTGAAGCTTTCTTT. The encoded protein is CSVNRGNTEAFF. Using reference TRBV29-1 and TRBJ1-1 for the parts outside the CDR3, the full variable domain is SAVISQKPSRDICQRGTSLTIQCQVDSQVTMMFWYRQQPGQSLTLIATANQGSEATYESGFVIDKFPISRPNLTFSTLTVSNMSPEDSSIYLCSVNRGNTEAFFGQGTRLTVV.

About this clone itself: Other DNA sequences in this specimen translate into the identical CDR3. CDR3 in DNA: TGTGCCAGCAGCCAAGGGGGCAGCACTGAAGCTTTCTTT. It encodes CASSQGGSTEAFF. This chain connects TRBV3-1 (or the pseudogene TRBV3-2) to TRBJ1-1; TRBD1 might be the D (5 bases). This CDR3 has 13 amino acids. The germline gives CDR1 LGHDT, CDR2 YNNKEL (reference sequence). V was trimmed by 1 base and J by 4 bases, leaving 7 bases between them.

Concerning this clone: In the same sample, other DNA sequences code for this CDR3. The V gene is TRBV9, the J gene TRBJ2-3; D uncertain. CDR1 is SGDLS and CDR2 is YYNGEE in the germline V gene. V was clipped by 4 bases and J by 4 bases, with 10 bases between them. This CDR3 region has 13 residues. The CDR3 DNA reads as TGTGCCAGCAGCCCCCAGGTGGCAGATACGCAGTATTTT. Translating gives CASSPQVADTQYF.

The genes are TRBV30 and TRBJ1-6; the D gene is possibly TRBD1 (6 bases). Germline V gene data show CDR1 as GTSNPN and CDR2 as SVGIG (reference sequence). This CDR3 region has 14 residues. Trimming removed 5 bases at V and 9 bases at J, with 17 bases between. The CDR3 sequence: CAWGLNRVGSPLHF. In DNA, the CDR3 is TGTGCCTGGGGACTCAACAGGGTTGGTTCACCCCTCCACTTT.

The chain employs TRBV2 and TRBJ1-5; the D gene is possibly TRBD1 (5 bases). The CDR3 contains 14 residues. Trimming removed 2 bases from V and 1 base from J, with 6 bases in between. Per germline, CDR1 SNHLY and CDR2 FYNNEI. The CDR3 region is CASSEWGSNQPQHF. The CDR3 nucleotides are TGTGCCAGCAGTGAATGGGGCAGCAATCAGCCCCAGCATTTT.

This clone appeared a few times. V gene TRBV19 combines with J gene TRBJ1-5; a weak D match, TRBD1 (6 bases). Germline CDR1 and CDR2: LNHDA and SQIVND (reference sequence). The CDR3 runs 15 residues. V lost 5 bases to trimming and J lost 3 bases, with 14 bases between them. CDR3 amino acids: CASSLTGFINQPQHF. In nucleotides, the CDR3 is TGTGCCAGTAGTCTAACAGGGTTTATCAATCAGCCCCAGCATTTT.

CDR3 DNA sequence: TGTGCCAGCAGCCACGGGACAAACACTGAAGCTTTCTTT. This sequence encodes CASSHGTNTEAFF. This chain connects TRBV5-4 to TRBJ1-1; the D gene is possibly TRBD1 (6 bases). In germline, CDR1 is SGHNT, CDR2 YYREEE (reference sequence). V was pared by 4 bases and J by 2 bases, with 9 bases between. This CDR3 has 13 residues.

The chain is built from TRBV29-1 and TRBJ2-1; 12 positions agree with TRBD2. The V and J ends lost 5 bases and 4 bases, in that order; junction bases with no gene match: 15. This CDR3 is built from 18 residues. Germline CDR1 and CDR2: SQVTM and ANQGSEA. Here the CDR3 DNA reads TGCAGCGTTTCACACTTCTCACTAGCGGGAGGACCTTACAATGAGCAGTTCTTC. This sequence encodes CSVSHFSLAGGPYNEQFF.

The rearrangement uses TRBV5-4 and TRBJ2-7; the D is unclear. From germline, CDR1 is SGHNT and CDR2 YYREEE (reference sequence). The CDR3 is 13 residues long. V was pared by 0 bases and J by 7 bases, with 11 bases between. CDR3 nucleotide sequence: TGTGCCAGCAGCTTGGTGGGCTCTCGGGAGCAGTACTTC. Translation gives CASSLVGSREQYF.

The gene calls are TRBV10-1 and TRBJ2-5, with D possibly being TRBD1 (6 bases). CDR1 is WNHNN, CDR2 SYGVQD, per germline (reference sequence). V dropped 1 base and J dropped 7 bases, with 13 bases sitting between them. This CDR3 contains 14 residues. In nucleotides, the CDR3 is TGCGCCAGCAGTGAGTTGGGGGCTCGGGGGACCCAGTACTTC. Translation: CASSELGARGTQYF.

V is TRBV29-1 and J is TRBJ2-1; 7 nucleotides match TRBD1. CDR3 size: 14 residues. The V segment lost 1 base and the J segment 4 bases; nucleotides outside the gene matches: 4. Germline V gene data show CDR1 as SQVTM and CDR2 as ANQGSEA. The CDR3 is CSVEVETGYNEQFF. CDR3 nucleotides: TGCAGCGTTGAAGTGGAGACAGGGTACAATGAGCAGTTCTTC.

The V call is TRBV10-3, the J call TRBJ2-5; 8 bases align to TRBD1. CDR1 and CDR2 from the germline V gene are ENHRY and SYGVKD. The CDR3 has 15 residues. J lost 4 bases, V lost 5 bases, and 9 bases had no gene match. This chain's CDR3 is CAISIDRGKGETQYF. The DNA for the CDR3 is TGTGCCATCAGTATTGACAGGGGCAAGGGAGAGACCCAGTACTTC.

The chain employs TRBV5-5 and TRBJ2-7; 9 bases match TRBD1. After removal of 0 bases from V and 6 bases from J, the junction contained 7 bases not matched to a gene. The CDR3 covers 15 residues. Germline loops: CDR1 SGHKS, CDR2 YYEKEE (reference sequence). In nucleotides, the CDR3 is TGTGCCAGCAGCTTGGCGGGGACAGGGTTTGCCGAGCAGTACTTC. Its translation is CASSLAGTGFAEQYF.

CDR3 DNA sequence: TGTGCCAGCAGCCCCGGGACTAGCGGGAGTGGGACCGGGGAGCTGTTTTTT. Its protein product is CASSPGTSGSGTGELFF. This chain links TRBV25-1 with TRBJ2-2; 14 bases agree with TRBD2. The germline V gene has CDR1 MGHDK and CDR2 SYGVNS. J gave up 5 bases and V 6 bases, and 8 bases lay outside the gene matches. The CDR3 is 17 amino acids.

The chain links TRBV10-1 to TRBJ2-2, with 8 positions matching TRBD1. The CDR3 totals 16 residues. Trimming at V came to 2 bases and at J to 2 bases, leaving 4 bases not matched to a gene. CDR1 is WNHNN and CDR2 is SYGVQD in the germline V gene (reference sequence). CDR3 in amino acids: CASSEPGQGNTGELFF. For the CDR3, the DNA is TGCGCCAGCAGTGAGCCCGGACAGGGCAACACCGGGGAGCTGTTTTTT.

This chain links TRBV6-5 with TRBJ2-1; 8 bases are shared with TRBD1. Germline CDR1 is MNHEY and CDR2 is SVGAGI. The CDR3 is 13 residues long. J gave up 6 bases and V 6 bases, and 4 bases lay outside the gene matches. The DNA of the CDR3 is TGTGCCAGCAGAAGGACAGGGTCCAATGAGCAGTTCTTC. This codes for CASRRTGSNEQFF.